These T cell receptor beta chains were read from a single sample in a study of early T cells in non-severe SARS-CoV-2 infection. TCRdb used MiXCR to reprocess the 5' RACE reads, holding one entry per CDR3 protein. The repertoire has 45,000 to 55,000 distinct CDR3 sequences, around 14% of them found once; the top ten carry 10% to 13%. Material: whole blood. The source of these receptors is an adult who was a healthcare worker with PCR-confirmed SARS-CoV-2 infection or an uninfected control (not recorded which). Both conserved end residues are part of each CDR3. The order of the fields is CDR3 length, clone size, V gene, D gene, J gene, CDR3 protein, CDR3 DNA. The D gene is left open where the match is weak. Clone sizes are given selectively: once, few, many, or a class where the clone is expanded.

CDR3 length: 17
clone size: many
V gene: TRBV5-5
D gene: TRBD1
J gene: TRBJ2-2
CDR3 protein: CASRSGTGGANTGELFF
CDR3 DNA: TGTGCCAGCAGGTCCGGGACAGGGGGCGCGAACACCGGGGAGCTGTTTTTT

CDR3 length: 16
clone size: many
V gene: TRBV25-1
D gene: -
J gene: TRBJ1-4
CDR3 protein: CASSEGIGTSNEKLFF
CDR3 DNA: TGTGCCAGCAGTGAGGGTATCGGGACATCTAATGAAAAACTGTTTTTT

CDR3 length: 16
clone size: many
V gene: TRBV5-1
D gene: -
J gene: TRBJ1-5
CDR3 protein: CASSFGQTFSNQPQHF
CDR3 DNA: TGCGCCAGCAGCTTTGGGCAGACTTTTAGCAATCAGCCCCAGCATTTT

CDR3 length: 12
clone size: few
V gene: TRBV20-1
D gene: -
J gene: TRBJ2-1
CDR3 protein: CSAPGLLNEQFF
CDR3 DNA: TGCAGTGCGCCGGGACTCTTAAATGAGCAGTTCTTC

CDR3 length: 11
clone size: few
V gene: TRBV5-6
D gene: -
J gene: TRBJ2-1
CDR3 protein: CASSYSGGQFF
CDR3 DNA: TGTGCCAGCAGCTATTCTGGTGGGCAGTTCTTC

CDR3 length: 16
clone size: many
V gene: TRBV6-5
D gene: TRBD2
J gene: TRBJ2-2
CDR3 protein: CASSRRGGRPTGELFF
CDR3 DNA: TGTGCCAGCAGCCGCCGAGGCGGGAGACCCACCGGGGAGCTGTTTTTT

CDR3 length: 16
clone size: few
V gene: TRBV28
D gene: -
J gene: TRBJ2-1
CDR3 protein: CASSSPSGSSYNEQFF
CDR3 DNA: TGTGCCAGCAGTTCACCCTCAGGGAGCTCCTACAATGAGCAGTTCTTC

CDR3 length: 14
clone size: -
V gene: TRBV27
D gene: -
J gene: TRBJ2-2
CDR3 protein: CASSSSQVPGELFF
CDR3 DNA: TGTGCCAGCAGTTCCTCCCAGGTTCCCGGGGAGCTGTTTTTT

CDR3 length: 14
clone size: many
V gene: TRBV18
D gene: -
J gene: TRBJ2-1
CDR3 protein: CASSPDWISNEQFF
CDR3 DNA: TGTGCCAGCTCACCCGACTGGATATCGAATGAGCAGTTCTTC

CDR3 length: 13
clone size: many
V gene: TRBV18
D gene: -
J gene: TRBJ2-7
CDR3 protein: CASSPEAGDEQYF
CDR3 DNA: TGTGCCAGCTCACCGGAGGCTGGAGACGAGCAGTACTTC

CDR3 length: 15
clone size: -
V gene: TRBV6-5
D gene: TRBD1
J gene: TRBJ1-5
CDR3 protein: CASNPGGPFNQPQHF
CDR3 DNA: TGTGCCAGCAACCCAGGGGGGCCTTTCAATCAGCCCCAGCATTTT

CDR3 length: 14
clone size: few
V gene: TRBV5-1
D gene: -
J gene: TRBJ1-1
CDR3 protein: CASSPVGQNTEAFF
CDR3 DNA: TGCGCCAGCAGCCCCGTAGGGCAGAACACTGAAGCTTTCTTT

CDR3 length: 18
clone size: -
V gene: TRBV7-3
D gene: TRBD2
J gene: TRBJ2-3
CDR3 protein: CASSLTEIGGRPVDTQYF
CDR3 DNA: TGTGCCAGCAGCTTAACGGAGATTGGCGGGAGACCCGTAGATACGCAGTATTTT

CDR3 length: 14
clone size: few
V gene: TRBV6-1
D gene: -
J gene: TRBJ1-1
CDR3 protein: CASSRSHLNTEAFF
CDR3 DNA: TGTGCCAGCAGTAGATCCCACCTGAACACTGAAGCTTTCTTT

CDR3 length: 15
clone size: -
V gene: TRBV6-6
D gene: -
J gene: TRBJ2-3
CDR3 protein: CASSPGTPIAHTQYF
CDR3 DNA: TGTGCCAGCAGCCCTGGGACTCCGATTGCGCATACGCAGTATTTT

CDR3 length: 15
clone size: -
V gene: TRBV29-1
D gene: TRBD1
J gene: TRBJ2-5
CDR3 protein: CSVSPGTGGQETQYF
CDR3 DNA: TGCAGCGTATCCCCTGGGACAGGGGGCCAAGAGACCCAGTACTTC

CDR3 length: 21
clone size: -
V gene: TRBV5-1
D gene: TRBD2
J gene: TRBJ2-1
CDR3 protein: CASSKLWTSGGSSVSYYEQFF
CDR3 DNA: TGCGCCAGCAGCAAACTATGGACTAGCGGGGGCTCCAGTGTCTCCTACTATGAGCAGTTCTTC

CDR3 length: 15
clone size: many
V gene: TRBV12-3/TRBV12-4
D gene: -
J gene: TRBJ2-1
CDR3 protein: CASRLGRRGPNEQFF
CDR3 DNA: TGTGCCAGCAGACTCGGGAGAAGGGGTCCCAATGAGCAGTTCTTC

CDR3 length: 17
clone size: many
V gene: TRBV6-5
D gene: TRBD2
J gene: TRBJ2-5
CDR3 protein: CASMPGLAGGRQETQYF
CDR3 DNA: TGTGCCAGCATGCCAGGACTAGCGGGGGGGCGGCAAGAGACCCAGTACTTC

CDR3 length: 16
clone size: many
V gene: TRBV6-2/TRBV6-3
D gene: TRBD2
J gene: TRBJ2-1
CDR3 protein: CAIQAAPGGLRNEQFF
CDR3 DNA: TGTGCCATACAAGCAGCTCCGGGAGGCCTTAGGAATGAGCAGTTCTTC

CDR3 length: 16
clone size: -
V gene: TRBV7-6
D gene: TRBD1
J gene: TRBJ2-4
CDR3 protein: CASSLRTGTTTDIQYF
CDR3 DNA: TGTGCCAGCAGCCTAAGGACAGGGACGACAACGGACATTCAGTACTTC

CDR3 length: 14
clone size: many
V gene: TRBV6-2/TRBV6-3
D gene: -
J gene: TRBJ2-5
CDR3 protein: CASSTGTKVETQYF
CDR3 DNA: TGTGCCAGCAGTACCGGGACCAAGGTGGAGACCCAGTACTTC

CDR3 length: 16
clone size: -
V gene: TRBV11-2
D gene: -
J gene: TRBJ1-4
CDR3 protein: CASSLKGSGLGEKLFF
CDR3 DNA: TGTGCCAGCAGCTTAAAAGGTAGCGGGCTGGGTGAAAAACTGTTTTTT

CDR3 length: 16
clone size: few
V gene: TRBV2
D gene: -
J gene: TRBJ1-5
CDR3 protein: CASSEKGVTQNQPQHF
CDR3 DNA: TGTGCCAGCAGTGAAAAAGGAGTGACACAGAATCAGCCCCAGCATTTT

CDR3 length: 13
clone size: -
V gene: TRBV9
D gene: -
J gene: TRBJ1-2
CDR3 protein: CASSLETDYGYTF
CDR3 DNA: TGTGCCAGCAGCTTAGAGACAGACTATGGCTACACCTTC

CDR3 length: 12
clone size: few
V gene: TRBV20-1
D gene: -
J gene: TRBJ2-7
CDR3 protein: CSAARTSYEQYF
CDR3 DNA: TGCAGTGCTGCAAGGACTTCCTACGAGCAGTACTTC

CDR3 length: 17
clone size: -
V gene: TRBV4-1
D gene: -
J gene: TRBJ2-7
CDR3 protein: CASSQAGAGRISYEQYF
CDR3 DNA: TGCGCCAGCAGCCAAGCCGGGGCCGGACGGATCTCCTACGAGCAGTACTTC

CDR3 length: 13
clone size: -
V gene: TRBV7-2
D gene: -
J gene: TRBJ2-1
CDR3 protein: CASSLSVNNEQFF
CDR3 DNA: TGTGCCAGCAGCTTAAGCGTAAACAATGAGCAGTTCTTC

CDR3 length: 14
clone size: -
V gene: TRBV6-5
D gene: -
J gene: TRBJ1-1
CDR3 protein: CASSYSAGVTEAFF
CDR3 DNA: TGTGCCAGCAGTTACTCGGCAGGGGTCACTGAAGCTTTCTTT

CDR3 length: 15
clone size: many
V gene: TRBV5-1
D gene: -
J gene: TRBJ2-2
CDR3 protein: CASRIGTPITGELFF
CDR3 DNA: TGCGCCAGCAGGATAGGGACTCCCATCACCGGGGAGCTGTTTTTT

CDR3 length: 13
clone size: -
V gene: TRBV7-2
D gene: -
J gene: TRBJ2-1
CDR3 protein: CASSFTYGNEQFF
CDR3 DNA: TGTGCCAGCAGCTTTACGTATGGGAATGAGCAGTTCTTC

CDR3 length: 15
clone size: few
V gene: TRBV7-9
D gene: -
J gene: TRBJ2-1
CDR3 protein: CASSLEAGGFNEQFF
CDR3 DNA: TGTGCCAGCAGCTTAGAAGCCGGGGGTTTTAATGAGCAGTTCTTC

CDR3 length: 13
clone size: many
V gene: TRBV7-2
D gene: TRBD1
J gene: TRBJ2-3
CDR3 protein: CASSSDRGDTQYF
CDR3 DNA: TGTGCCAGCAGCTCCGACAGGGGAGATACGCAGTATTTT

CDR3 length: 15
clone size: few
V gene: TRBV7-2
D gene: -
J gene: TRBJ2-7
CDR3 protein: CASSLQRGVSYEQYF
CDR3 DNA: TGTGCCAGCAGCCTACAACGTGGGGTCTCCTACGAGCAGTACTTC

CDR3 length: 15
clone size: many
V gene: TRBV7-3
D gene: -
J gene: TRBJ2-2
CDR3 protein: CASSLVQGGTGELFF
CDR3 DNA: TGTGCCAGCAGCTTAGTACAGGGTGGCACCGGGGAGCTGTTTTTT